The text below deals with one TCR beta chain. V was trimmed by 0 bases and J by 2 bases, leaving 8 bases between them. Germline CDR1 is GTSNPN and CDR2 is SVGIG (reference sequence). The CDR3 totals 13 residues. This sample was taken from a study of shared clonotypes between healthy human individuals. Original data processing: With immunoSEQ giving junction-only sequences and no quality scores, filtering differed. Method: immunoSEQ multiplex PCR; TCRdb's copy keeps in-frame clones and lacks some. That table supplies the V and J calls and clone size; D and trimming were determined from the DNA. This table has 450,000 to 500,000 clones, roughly 78% appearing once.

This chain links TRBV30 with TRBJ2-7; the D gene is possibly TRBD2 (5 bases). Sequencing was performed on PBMCs. The receptor was derived from a woman between 35 and 50 years old in good health. Some clones in this sample may be carry-over from other donors' samples. DNA for the CDR3: TGTGCCTGGAGTGTAGGAGGTACCTACGAGCAGTACTTC. Protein product: CAWSVGGTYEQYF.